Listed here is a single T cell receptor beta chain. It lacks a known antigen. Base quality data are lacking; no much larger clone is found one base away. Trimming accounts for 4 bases at V and 0 bases at J, while the number of junction bases matched to no gene is 2. The CDR3 measures 14 amino acids from cysteine to phenylalanine. Just CDR3 DNA is preserved here, 42 bases in frame from base 1. As encoded in the germline V gene, CDR1 is SGHRS while CDR2 is YFSETQ. A single peripheral blood draw of around 120 mL on average was collected from each donor into heparinised tubes. A BD FACSAria II and a panel including CD45RO, CCR7, CD25, CD127, CD95 and CD27 were used to sort naive, central memory, regulatory and stem cell-like memory CD4+ T cells. All sorted populations exceeded 95% purity. PBMCs were isolated right away by Lymphoprep density gradient centrifugation and were stained directly, without culture. So that batch effects would be minimized, each experiment stained and sorted samples in pairs, pairing one healthy donor with one patient.

The data belong to a study of beta chain features in type 1 diabetes (dated by TCRdb to 2017 to 2018). About the investigation overall: No differences in mean age, gender distribution, total cell number or subset yield were found between patients and healthy donors. A total of 107,917,701 sorted cells were examined across all samples, and the number of cells per subset was strongly correlated with RNA yield. In the study, recently diagnosed type 1 diabetes patients and matched healthy donors were compared on the TCRB repertoires of their sorted circulating CD4+ T cell subsets. Regulatory and stem cell-like memory subsets were obtained from only 8 patients and about 8 healthy donors, while naive and central memory subsets were obtained from all 28 donors. The investigation overall reported the following: In all four CD4+ subsets, TCRB CDR3 length was moderately but significantly shorter in type 1 diabetes patients. Patients with type 1 diabetes made fewer insertions and deleted more nucleotides at VDJ recombination sites, implying thymic rearrangement abnormalities. The naive, central memory and regulatory TCRB repertoires appeared to resemble one another more closely among patients than among healthy donors. Because cDNA was sequenced instead of genomic DNA, activated cells with high expression could be over-represented, although the groups did not differ in activation or CD3 levels. Because small numbers of individuals were included in the HLA sub-analyses, any influence of HLA type on TCRB rearrangement was left unresolved. Shorter templates might be favored by PCR, yet because patient and control samples were amplified and corrected together, any such skew would affect both groups equally.

All of the isolated RNA was reverse transcribed with the High Capacity cDNA Reverse Transcription Kit, so expressed TCRB transcripts were sequenced. Deep immunoSEQ sequencing was performed on naive, central memory and regulatory T cell samples, with an average of roughly 3.5 million total reads per sample. Sorted cells were lysed in RLT buffer and RNA was extracted with DNase-treated RNeasy Micro or Mini kits, depending on cell number. To prevent cross-contamination, every cell subset was processed on its own, while patient and healthy donor samples were processed together. Using the immunoSEQ multiplex PCR, TCRB sequences were amplified from cDNA into 87-bp fragments spanning the CDR3 region. Amplicons were sequenced on the Illumina HiSeq platform. The original pipeline was this. PCR bias was computationally corrected using synthetic template baselines, reads within Hamming distance 2 were collapsed, and singletons that could not be merged were discarded. By aligning reads against IMGT, V, D and J genes, CDR3 length, and insertions or deletions at six rearrangement sites were assigned. Within each subset, clonotype counts were normalized to sorted cell number, and only after that were true diversity and Gini coefficients computed with the tcR R package. The overlap coefficient, calculated on TCRB nucleotide sequences, was used to measure repertoire sharing. Out-of-frame TCRB sequences from naive cells were analyzed to stand in for the pre-selection repertoire. Here the immuneACCESS table is served through TCRdb, limited to in-frame sequences with V and J called. Missing clones are a known gap in these copies; in checked studies unresolved V genes cover under half, and the rest lacks a known reason. The V and J calls and the clone size are those of that table, but D and trimming were determined from the DNA. This sample is represented by 810,000 or so clones; roughly 16% of them were singletons. 0.023% of the sample lies in the top ten.

Source material: naive CD4+ T cells from blood. The cell subset or site label, read with the paper, signifies: true naive CD4+ T cells. The receptor chain draws on TRBV5-1 and TRBJ2-3, with TRBD1 matching 7 junction bases. The origin of this receptor is a woman aged 18-29 years in good health. In nucleotides, the sequence is TGCGCCAGCAGCATGGGACAGAGCACAGATACGCAGTATTTT. It translates as CASSMGQSTDTQYF.